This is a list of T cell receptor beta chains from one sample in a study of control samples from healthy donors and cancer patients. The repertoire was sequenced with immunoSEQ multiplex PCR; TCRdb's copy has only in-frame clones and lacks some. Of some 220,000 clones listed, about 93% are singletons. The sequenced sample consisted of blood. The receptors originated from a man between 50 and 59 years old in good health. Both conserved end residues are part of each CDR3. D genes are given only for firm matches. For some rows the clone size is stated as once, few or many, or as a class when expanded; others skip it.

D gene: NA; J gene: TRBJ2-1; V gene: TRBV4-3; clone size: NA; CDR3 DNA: TGCGCCAGCCCTCTTTTGACTAGAGATGAGCAGTTCTTC; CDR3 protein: CASPLLTRDEQFF
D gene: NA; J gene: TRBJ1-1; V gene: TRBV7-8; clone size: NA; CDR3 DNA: TGTGCCAGCAGCTCCCTGACGAGGGGAGGGAAAGCTTTCTTT; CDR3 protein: CASSSLTRGGKAFF
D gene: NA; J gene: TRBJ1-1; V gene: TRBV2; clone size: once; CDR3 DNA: TGTGCCAGCAACCTCCTGCGGGTGAACACTGAAGCTTTCTTT; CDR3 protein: CASNLLRVNTEAFF
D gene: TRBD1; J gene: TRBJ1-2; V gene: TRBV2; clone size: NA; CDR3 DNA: TGTGCCAGCAATCGGGACAGGAATAACTATGGCTACACCTTC; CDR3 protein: CASNRDRNNYGYTF
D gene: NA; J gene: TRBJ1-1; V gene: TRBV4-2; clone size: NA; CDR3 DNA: TGTGCCAGCAGCCAAGTTTCATCTGAAGCTTTCTTT; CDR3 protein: CASSQVSSEAFF
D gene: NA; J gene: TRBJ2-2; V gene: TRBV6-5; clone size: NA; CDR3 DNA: TGTGCCAGCACTACCCGTGACGGAGGGACCGGGGAGCTGTTTTTT; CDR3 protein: CASTTRDGGTGELFF
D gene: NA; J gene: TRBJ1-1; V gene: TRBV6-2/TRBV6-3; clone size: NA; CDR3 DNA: TGTGCCAGCAGTTACTCGATCGGAGGGGAAAACACTGAAGCTTTCTTT; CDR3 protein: CASSYSIGGENTEAFF
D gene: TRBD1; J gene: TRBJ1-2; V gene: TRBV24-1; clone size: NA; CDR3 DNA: TGTGCCACCAGTGGGTCCGGACAGGGCTATGGCTACACCTTC; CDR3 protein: CATSGSGQGYGYTF
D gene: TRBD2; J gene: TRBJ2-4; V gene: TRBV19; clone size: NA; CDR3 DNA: TGTGCCAGTAGTCCCCGGGGAGGGTGGGTGGACAAAAACATTCAGTACTTC; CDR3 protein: CASSPRGGWVDKNIQYF
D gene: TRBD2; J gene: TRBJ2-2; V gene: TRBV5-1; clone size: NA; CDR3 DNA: TGCGCCAGCAGCTTGACTAGCGGGGAGGCCGGGGAGCTGTTTTTT; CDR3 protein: CASSLTSGEAGELFF
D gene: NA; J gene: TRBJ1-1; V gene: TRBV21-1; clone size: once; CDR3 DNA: TGTGCCAGCAGCCGCATCGCTCCCACTGAAGCTTTCTTT; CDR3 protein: CASSRIAPTEAFF
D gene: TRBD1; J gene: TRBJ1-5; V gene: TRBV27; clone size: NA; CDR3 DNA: TGTGCCAGCAGTTTCGAAGGACAGGGTCGGCAGCCCCAGCATTTT; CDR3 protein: CASSFEGQGRQPQHF
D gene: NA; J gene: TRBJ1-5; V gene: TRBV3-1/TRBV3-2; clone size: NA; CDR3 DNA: TGTGCCAGCAGCCAAGATCCCGGCCAGGCAAATCAGCCCCAGCATTTT; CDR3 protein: CASSQDPGQANQPQHF
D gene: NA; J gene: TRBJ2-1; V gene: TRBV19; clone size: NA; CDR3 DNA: TGTGCCAGTAGTCAGAGTAATCAAAAACGTACGTGGGACCCCCCGGGGCAGTTCTTC; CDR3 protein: CASSQSNQKRTWDPPGQFF
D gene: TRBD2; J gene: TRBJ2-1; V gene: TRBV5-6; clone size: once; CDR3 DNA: TGTGCCAGCAGCTCACTAGCGGGGGGGTACAATGAGCAGTTCTTC; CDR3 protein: CASSSLAGGYNEQFF
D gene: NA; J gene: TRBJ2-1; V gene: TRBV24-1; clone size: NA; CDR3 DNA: TGTGCCACCAGTGATTCCGGGGATGGAGGCTACAATGAGCAGTTCTTC; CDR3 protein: CATSDSGDGGYNEQFF
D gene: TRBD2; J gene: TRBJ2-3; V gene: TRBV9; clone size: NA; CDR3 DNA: TGTGCCAGCAGCCGTGGGACTAGCGGGGGGGCCGTAGATACGCAGTATTTT; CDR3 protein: CASSRGTSGGAVDTQYF
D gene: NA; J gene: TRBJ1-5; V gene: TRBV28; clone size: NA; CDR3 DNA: TGTGCCAGCAGTTCTTCAGGGCGCAATCAGCCCCAGCATTTT; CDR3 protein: CASSSSGRNQPQHF
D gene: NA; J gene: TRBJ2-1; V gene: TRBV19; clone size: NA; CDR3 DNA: TGTGCCAGTAGTCGCCATCCCGGGCTCTCCTACAATGAGCAGTTCTTC; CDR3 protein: CASSRHPGLSYNEQFF
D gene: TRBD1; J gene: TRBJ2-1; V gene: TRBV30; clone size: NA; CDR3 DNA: TGTGCCCGGGGACAGGACAAAAACACTCCGTTCTTC; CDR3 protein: CARGQDKNTPFF
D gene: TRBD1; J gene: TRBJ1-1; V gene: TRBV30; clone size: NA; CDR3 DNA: TGTGCCTGGAGTAGGATTTGGACAGGGGTAGGTGAGAACACTGAAGCTTTCTTT; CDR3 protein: CAWSRIWTGVGENTEAFF
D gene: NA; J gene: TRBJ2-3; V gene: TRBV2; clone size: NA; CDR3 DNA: TGTGCCAGCGTCCGGGACAGCACAGATACGCAGTATTTT; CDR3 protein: CASVRDSTDTQYF
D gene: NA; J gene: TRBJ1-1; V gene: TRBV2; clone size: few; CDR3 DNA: TGTGCCAGCAGTGTAGTAGGGAACACTGAAGCTTTCTTT; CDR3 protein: CASSVVGNTEAFF
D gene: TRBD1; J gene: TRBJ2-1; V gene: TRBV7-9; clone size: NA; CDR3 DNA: TGTGCCAGCAGCTTTTCGACAGGGGCGCAGTTCTTC; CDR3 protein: CASSFSTGAQFF
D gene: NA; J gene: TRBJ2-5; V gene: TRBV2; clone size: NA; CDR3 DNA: TGTGCCAGCAGTGATCGGGGGGCGGTAACCCAGTACTTC; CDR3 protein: CASSDRGAVTQYF
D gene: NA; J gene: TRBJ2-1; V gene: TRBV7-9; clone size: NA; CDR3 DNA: TGTGCCAGCATCCGACAGTCCATAGGTTACAATGAGCAGTTCTTC; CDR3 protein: CASIRQSIGYNEQFF